This T cell receptor beta chain was identified during a study of blood T cell repertoires in COVID-19. The overall study: Samples taken during acute and convalescent COVID-19 were collected in the United States, Italy and Spain. PBMCs, B-cell-depleted T cells, or T cells provided the cDNA or gDNA that made up the material.

The germline CDR1 and CDR2 sequences are MNHEY and SVGEGT. The CDR3 has 15 residues. J gave up 0 bases and V 6 bases, and 6 bases lay outside the gene matches. Original data processing: Cell counts per sample came from amplifying reference gene primers. The method was immunoSEQ multiplex PCR; TCRdb's version includes in-frame clones alone and lacks a portion of them. V, J and clone size reflect that table, while D and trimming were determined from the DNA. The repertoire holds nearly 80,000 clones, with about 83% as singletons. The source is a woman aged 80 or over with active or convalescent COVID-19. V and J are TRBV6-2 or TRBV6-3 and TRBJ2-3; the match to TRBD2 covers 7 bases. Sequenced material: peripheral blood. CDR3 coding DNA: TGTGCCAGCAGCCCCGGGACTACTAGCACAGATACGCAGTATTTT. It yields the protein CASSPGTTSTDTQYF.